This T cell receptor (beta chain) emerged from a study of T-cell reconstitution after alpha-beta-depleted transplantation in children (dated by TCRdb to 2016 to 2017). For the study in its entirety: T-cell immune reconstitution after TCRalphabeta/CD19-depleted allogeneic hematopoietic cell transplantation in children was quantitatively tracked in the study by means of TCR repertoire profiling.

Libraries were prepared through PCR. The sequencing machine was an Illumina HiSeq 2500. TCR library preparation used molecular barcoding, with unique molecular identifiers applied to normalize quantification of the TCRbeta repertoire. The public reads were reprocessed in TCRdb via fastp at Q25 and MiXCR, keeping in-frame beta chains. When rows share a CDR3 protein, they turn into one entry using the most common DNA and genes. In all, the sample holds around 530,000 distinct CDR3 sequences, and approximately 32% of those were seen once. Under 3% of the sample comes from the top ten. Points on this clonotype: The target of this receptor is not known. No base quality information exists; no much larger clone differs at one position.

Sequenced here: PBMCs from the stem cell graft donor, sampled from the stem cell graft. This TCR came from a human donor who donated a stem cell graft to a child with aplastic anemia.

Here the CDR3 is given as CASSSRTSVNYNEQFF. The nucleotide sequence reads as follows: TGTGCCAGCAGCTCCAGGACTAGCGTAAACTACAATGAGCAGTTCTTC. The chain is encoded by TRBV7-2 joined to TRBJ2-1; 9 of the junction bases match TRBD2. From cysteine to phenylalanine, the CDR3 is 16 amino acids long. Only the CDR3 DNA is retained, 48 bases long and in frame from the first base. Looking up the germline V gene yields CDR1 SGHTA and CDR2 FQGNSA. Germline trimming amounts to 4 bases on V and 3 bases on J, with 7 as the count of junction bases outside the gene matches.